This T cell receptor beta chain was observed in a study of T cell responses to AZD1222 COVID-19 vaccine. Study-wide findings and caveats: Sampling captured repertoires only after the peak T cell response. Clonal diversity was possibly underestimated; the donors were predominantly white British and more often female.

Unmatched junction bases numbered 9, after V lost 6 bases and J lost 5 bases. The CDR3 length is 15 residues. Germline assignment: CDR1 ENHRY and CDR2 SYGVKD. Here immunoSEQ multiplex PCR was the method, and the copy in TCRdb shows in-frame clones only, minus some. This sample has roughly 91,000 clones, with over 85% found just once. In the case of this clone: Its target is not known.

This specimen consisted of peripheral blood, obtained on day 0 of AZD1222 vaccination. The clonotype was recovered from an adult in good health. This chain connects TRBV10-3 to TRBJ2-7; 11 positions agree with TRBD1. The CDR3 spells CAIREVGQGANEQYF. As DNA, the CDR3 is TGTGCCATCAGAGAGGTAGGACAGGGGGCCAACGAGCAGTACTTC.